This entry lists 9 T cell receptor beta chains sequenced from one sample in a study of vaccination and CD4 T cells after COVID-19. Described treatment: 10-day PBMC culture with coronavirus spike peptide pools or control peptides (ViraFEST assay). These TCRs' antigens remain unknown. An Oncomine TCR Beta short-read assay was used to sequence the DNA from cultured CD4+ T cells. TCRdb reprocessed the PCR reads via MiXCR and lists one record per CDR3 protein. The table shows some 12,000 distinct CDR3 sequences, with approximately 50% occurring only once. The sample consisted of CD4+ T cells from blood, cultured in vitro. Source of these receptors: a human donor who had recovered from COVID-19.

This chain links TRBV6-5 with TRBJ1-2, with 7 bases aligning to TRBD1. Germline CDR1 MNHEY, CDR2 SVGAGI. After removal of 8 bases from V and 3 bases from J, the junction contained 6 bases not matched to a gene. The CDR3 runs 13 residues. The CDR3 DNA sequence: TGTGCCAGCGGTTTGACAGGGTACTATGGCTACACCTTC. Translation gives CASGLTGYYGYTF.

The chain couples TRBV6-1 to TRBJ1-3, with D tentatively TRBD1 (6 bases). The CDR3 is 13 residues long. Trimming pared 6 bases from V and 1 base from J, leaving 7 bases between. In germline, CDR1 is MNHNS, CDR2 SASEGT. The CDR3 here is CASRDSSGNTIYF. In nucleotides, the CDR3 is TGTGCCAGCAGGGACAGTTCTGGAAACACCATATATTTT.

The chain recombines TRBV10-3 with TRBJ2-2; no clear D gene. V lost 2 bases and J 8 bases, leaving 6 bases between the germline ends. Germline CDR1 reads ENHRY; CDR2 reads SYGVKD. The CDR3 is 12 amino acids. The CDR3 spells CAISEKTGELFF. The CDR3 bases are TGTGCCATCAGTGAGAAGACGGGGGAGCTGTTTTTT.

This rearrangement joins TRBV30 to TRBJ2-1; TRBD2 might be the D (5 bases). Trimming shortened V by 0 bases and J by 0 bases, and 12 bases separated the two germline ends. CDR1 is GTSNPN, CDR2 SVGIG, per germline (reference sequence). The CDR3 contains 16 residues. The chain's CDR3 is CAWSVRARDSYNEQFF. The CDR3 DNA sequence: TGTGCCTGGAGTGTGAGGGCTAGGGACTCCTACAATGAGCAGTTCTTC. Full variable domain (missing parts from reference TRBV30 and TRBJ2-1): SQTIHQWPATLVQPVGSPLSLECTVEGTSNPNLYWYRQAAGRGLQLLFYSVGIGQISSEVPQNLSASRPQDRQFILSSKKLLLSDSGFYLCAWSVRARDSYNEQFFGPGTRLTVL.

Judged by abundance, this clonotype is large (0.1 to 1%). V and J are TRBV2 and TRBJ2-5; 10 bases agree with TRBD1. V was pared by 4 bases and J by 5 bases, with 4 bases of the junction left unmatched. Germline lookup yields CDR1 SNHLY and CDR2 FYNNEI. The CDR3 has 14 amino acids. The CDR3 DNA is TGTGCCAGCAGTGCGGGACAGGGGTACGAGACCCAGTACTTC. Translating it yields CASSAGQGYETQYF.

CDR3 sequence: CSALDYAGIYEQYF. The CDR3 DNA follows: TGCAGTGCCCTTGACTACGCAGGGATCTACGAGCAGTACTTC. The rearrangement links TRBV20-1 to TRBJ2-7; either TRBD1 or TRBD2 may fit D (5 bases each). Germline CDR1 and CDR2: DFQATT and SNEGSKA (reference sequence). The ends were cut back, 6 bases at V and 3 bases at J, with 18 bases in the middle. This CDR3 is built from 14 residues.

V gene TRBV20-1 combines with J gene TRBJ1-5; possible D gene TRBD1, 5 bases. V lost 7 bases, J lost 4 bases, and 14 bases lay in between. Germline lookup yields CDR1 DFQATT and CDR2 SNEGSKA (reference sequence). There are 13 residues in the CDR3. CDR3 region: CSVRGGGNQPQHF. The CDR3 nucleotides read TGCAGTGTTAGGGGTGGCGGGAATCAGCCCCAGCATTTT.

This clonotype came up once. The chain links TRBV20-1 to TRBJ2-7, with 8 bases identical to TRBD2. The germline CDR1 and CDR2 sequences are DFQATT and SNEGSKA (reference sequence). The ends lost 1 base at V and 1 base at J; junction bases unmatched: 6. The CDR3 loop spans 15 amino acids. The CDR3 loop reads CSARGASGLSYEQYF. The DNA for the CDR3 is TGCAGTGCTAGAGGGGCTAGCGGGTTGTCCTACGAGCAGTACTTC.

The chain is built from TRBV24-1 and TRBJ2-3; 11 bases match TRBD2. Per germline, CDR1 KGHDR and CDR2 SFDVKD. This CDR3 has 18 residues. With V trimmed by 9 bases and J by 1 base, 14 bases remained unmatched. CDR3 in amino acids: CATGATSGSRWGTDTQYF. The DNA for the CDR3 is TGTGCCACCGGAGCCACTAGCGGGAGCAGATGGGGCACAGATACGCAGTATTTT.